Listed below are T cell receptor beta chains from one sample, sequenced in a study of blood T cell repertoires in COVID-19. The assay was immunoSEQ multiplex PCR, and TCRdb's table has in-frame clones only and misses some. The table includes over 110,000 clones, about 91% detected once. What was sequenced was peripheral blood. These receptors were collected from a human donor in a cohort sampled during active COVID-19. CDR3s include the opening cysteine and the closing phenylalanine or tryptophan. The order of the fields is V gene, J gene, CDR3 protein.

TRBV6-5	TRBJ1-4	CASSYGTGSNEKLFF
TRBV27	TRBJ2-7	CASSLRTGGAEQYF
TRBV18	TRBJ1-5	CASSNDRASNQPQHF
TRBV18	TRBJ1-5	CASSPLDRGMDQPQHF
TRBV9	TRBJ2-6	CASSAPTGLSGANVLTF
TRBV7-8	TRBJ2-2	CASSPRGRANTGELFF
TRBV9	TRBJ1-6	CASSLTGTGDSPLHF
TRBV10-3	TRBJ2-3	CAIGFNRGDTQYF
TRBV2	TRBJ1-2	CASRRTGNGYTF
TRBV7-9	TRBJ2-7	CASSIGQSYEQYF
TRBV3-1/TRBV3-2	TRBJ2-2	CASRPSGGAAGELFF
TRBV4-3	TRBJ2-1	CASSQDGSGAGGLYNEQFF
TRBV3-1/TRBV3-2	TRBJ2-1	CASSLNSAYEQFF
TRBV19	TRBJ2-1	CASSMPPGGNPYNEQFF
TRBV6-5	TRBJ2-2	CASRSGTLNTGELFF
TRBV9	TRBJ2-5	CASSVGGVAGLETQYF
TRBV30	TRBJ1-1	CAWSSGGENTEAFF
TRBV6-2/TRBV6-3	TRBJ1-5	CASSYSTGNQPQHF
TRBV19	TRBJ2-1	CASSPTSGDNNEQFF
TRBV2	TRBJ1-1	CASNLRHLNTEAFF
TRBV5-6	TRBJ1-6	CASSRGINSPLHF
TRBV5-1	TRBJ2-2	CASSPPGRGQNTGELFF
TRBV5-1	TRBJ2-3	CASSYWAGGSTDTQYF